Listed below are T cell receptor beta chains from one sample, sequenced in a study of blood T cell repertoires in COVID-19. Profiled with immunoSEQ multiplex PCR; TCRdb holds only in-frame clones, not every one. The sample has 200,000 or so clones; around 87% are singletons. Material for sequencing was PBMCs or T cells enriched from blood (not recorded which). The receptors shown here come from a woman between 18 and 29 years old in a cohort exposed to, infected with or recovered from COVID-19 (not recorded which). The CDR3 runs from the conserved cysteine through the conserved F or W. The order of the fields is CDR3 DNA, CDR3 protein, clone size, J gene, V gene, D gene. A D gene is named only where the DNA matches it firmly. Where a row states a size, it is once, few, many or the class of an expanded clone; other rows omit it.

CDR3nt: TGTGCCAGCAGGCGAAACAGGGACACTGAAGCTTTCTTT; CDR3aa: CASRRNRDTEAFF; abundance: -; j_gene: TRBJ1-1; v_gene: TRBV27; d_gene: -
CDR3nt: TGTGCCAGCAGTGAAGCGGACAGCTACAATGAGCAGTTCTTC; CDR3aa: CASSEADSYNEQFF; abundance: -; j_gene: TRBJ2-1; v_gene: TRBV6-1; d_gene: -
CDR3nt: TGCGCCAGCAGCCCCGTCACTGCGAACACTGAAGCTTTCTTT; CDR3aa: CASSPVTANTEAFF; abundance: -; j_gene: TRBJ1-1; v_gene: TRBV5-1; d_gene: -
CDR3nt: TGTGCCAGCAGCCCCGCGAGGGGAGGCACTGAAGCTTTCTTT; CDR3aa: CASSPARGGTEAFF; abundance: once; j_gene: TRBJ1-1; v_gene: TRBV9; d_gene: -
CDR3nt: TGTGCCATCCAGGAAGGACAGGGAGACACCGGGGAGCTGTTTTTT; CDR3aa: CAIQEGQGDTGELFF; abundance: -; j_gene: TRBJ2-2; v_gene: TRBV10-3; d_gene: TRBD1
CDR3nt: TGTGCCAGCAGTAGAAGGGGACAGGGGAAGAATGAGCAGTTCTTC; CDR3aa: CASSRRGQGKNEQFF; abundance: -; j_gene: TRBJ2-1; v_gene: TRBV2; d_gene: TRBD1
CDR3nt: TGTGCCACCAGCAGAGATGTGCGAGGGCCGGAGACCCAGTACTTC; CDR3aa: CATSRDVRGPETQYF; abundance: -; j_gene: TRBJ2-5; v_gene: TRBV15; d_gene: -
CDR3nt: TGTGCCAGCAGCGGGCGGGGCTCCTCGGGGACGGACACCGGGGAGCTGTTTTTT; CDR3aa: CASSGRGSSGTDTGELFF; abundance: -; j_gene: TRBJ2-2; v_gene: TRBV11-3; d_gene: -
CDR3nt: TGTGCCAGCAGTGAGTACGCCTACGGTTCCTACGAGCAGTACTTC; CDR3aa: CASSEYAYGSYEQYF; abundance: -; j_gene: TRBJ2-7; v_gene: TRBV6-2/TRBV6-3; d_gene: -
CDR3nt: TGTGCCAGCAGCTTACAGGGAGGGCTGACAGATACGCAGTATTTT; CDR3aa: CASSLQGGLTDTQYF; abundance: -; j_gene: TRBJ2-3; v_gene: TRBV5-4; d_gene: -
CDR3nt: TGCGCCAGCAGCCAAGAGAAAGCGGGCCTGGATGGCTACACCTTC; CDR3aa: CASSQEKAGLDGYTF; abundance: -; j_gene: TRBJ1-2; v_gene: TRBV4-1; d_gene: -
CDR3nt: TGTGCCAGCAGTTACCAACCGGGCGGGGAGCTGTTTTTT; CDR3aa: CASSYQPGGELFF; abundance: -; j_gene: TRBJ2-2; v_gene: TRBV2; d_gene: -
CDR3nt: TGTGCCAGCAGCCAAATTCAACCGGGGGACACTGAAGCTTTCTTT; CDR3aa: CASSQIQPGDTEAFF; abundance: -; j_gene: TRBJ1-1; v_gene: TRBV11-2; d_gene: -
CDR3nt: TGTGCCAGCAGCTCACTCGGGGGAACTAATGAAAAACTGTTTTTT; CDR3aa: CASSSLGGTNEKLFF; abundance: -; j_gene: TRBJ1-4; v_gene: TRBV28; d_gene: -
CDR3nt: TGCGCCAGCAGCTTGGCCGAGAGGGTCCACGAGCAGTACTTC; CDR3aa: CASSLAERVHEQYF; abundance: -; j_gene: TRBJ2-7; v_gene: TRBV5-1; d_gene: -
CDR3nt: TGTGCCAGCAGTTACTCGAGGTGGACAGGGGTCTCCGAGCAGTACTTC; CDR3aa: CASSYSRWTGVSEQYF; abundance: -; j_gene: TRBJ2-7; v_gene: TRBV6-5; d_gene: TRBD1
CDR3nt: TGCGCCAGCAGCCTGGGGACAGGCGAAAATGAGCAGTTCTTC; CDR3aa: CASSLGTGENEQFF; abundance: -; j_gene: TRBJ2-1; v_gene: TRBV5-1; d_gene: TRBD1
CDR3nt: TGTGCCAGCAGCCATTCGGGGACTGAAGCTTTCTTT; CDR3aa: CASSHSGTEAFF; abundance: -; j_gene: TRBJ1-1; v_gene: TRBV3-1/TRBV3-2; d_gene: -
CDR3nt: TGTGCCAGCAGTGACCAGGGACAGGGATTCTCACCCCTCCACTTT; CDR3aa: CASSDQGQGFSPLHF; abundance: -; j_gene: TRBJ1-6; v_gene: TRBV6-4; d_gene: TRBD1
CDR3nt: TGTGCCAGCAGGGGACAGGGGGAGACTGAAGCTTTCTTT; CDR3aa: CASRGQGETEAFF; abundance: -; j_gene: TRBJ1-1; v_gene: TRBV2; d_gene: TRBD1
CDR3nt: TGCGCCAGCAGCCCGCGAGCGGGGGACTATGTGGCCCAGTACTTC; CDR3aa: CASSPRAGDYVAQYF; abundance: few; j_gene: TRBJ2-5; v_gene: TRBV5-1; d_gene: TRBD2